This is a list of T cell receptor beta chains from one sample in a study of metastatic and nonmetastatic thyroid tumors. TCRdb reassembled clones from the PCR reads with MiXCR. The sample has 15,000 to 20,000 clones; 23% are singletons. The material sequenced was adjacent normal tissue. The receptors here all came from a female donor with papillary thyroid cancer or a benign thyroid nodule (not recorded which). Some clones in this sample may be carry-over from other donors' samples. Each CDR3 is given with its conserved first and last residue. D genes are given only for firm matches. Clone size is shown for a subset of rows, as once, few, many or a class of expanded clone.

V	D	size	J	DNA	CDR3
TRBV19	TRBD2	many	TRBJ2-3	TGTGCCAGTCGACTAGCGGGAGTTGACGGTACGCAGTATTTT	CASRLAGVDGTQYF
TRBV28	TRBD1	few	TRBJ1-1	TGTGCCAGCAGTTCCAGGGGACAGGGGGTGAACACTGAAGCTTTCTTT	CASSSRGQGVNTEAFF
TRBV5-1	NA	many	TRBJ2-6	TGCGCCAGCAGCTTGGAAGCCTCTGGGGCCAACGTCCTGACTTTC	CASSLEASGANVLTF
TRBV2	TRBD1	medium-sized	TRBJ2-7	TGTGCCAGCAGTAAGACAGGGGTCCCTATTTACGAGCAGTACTTC	CASSKTGVPIYEQYF
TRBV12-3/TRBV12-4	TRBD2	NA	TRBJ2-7	TGTGCCAGCATTCTCGTAGCGGGAGCGTACGAGCAGTACTTC	CASILVAGAYEQYF
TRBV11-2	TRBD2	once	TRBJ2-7	TGTGCCAGCAGCCGCGGACTAGATTACGAGCAGTACTTC	CASSRGLDYEQYF
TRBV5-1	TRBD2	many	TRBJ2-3	TGCGCCAGCAGCTTGAAGCGGACTAGCGACCTCACAGATACGCAGTATTTT	CASSLKRTSDLTDTQYF
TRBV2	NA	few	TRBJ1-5	TGTGCCAGCAGTCGCCTAAATAGCAATCAGCCCCAGCATTTT	CASSRLNSNQPQHF
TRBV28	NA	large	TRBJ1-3	TGTGCCAGCAGTTCCAGTAGGATAGGCACCATATATTTT	CASSSSRIGTIYF
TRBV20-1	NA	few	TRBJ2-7	TGCAGTGCTATGAGGGGTGACGAGCAGTACTTC	CSAMRGDEQYF
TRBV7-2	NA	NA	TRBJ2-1	TGTGCCAGCAGCGAGGAGGAGACCAATGAGCAGCTCTTC	CASSEEETNEQLF
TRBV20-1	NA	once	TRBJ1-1	TGCAGTGGAGGCGGCTTTGGGGTGTACACTGAAGCTTTCTTT	CSGGGFGVYTEAFF
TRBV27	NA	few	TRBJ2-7	TGTGCCAGCACAGACAACTCCTACGAGCAGTACTTC	CASTDNSYEQYF
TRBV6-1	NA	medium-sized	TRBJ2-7	TGTGCCAGCAGTCCGCCCTGGGGAGGTTTTCCCTACGAGCAGTACTTC	CASSPPWGGFPYEQYF
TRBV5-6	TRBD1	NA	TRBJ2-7	TGTGCCAACACAACAGGGGGTTTCTACGAGCAGTACTTC	CANTTGGFYEQYF
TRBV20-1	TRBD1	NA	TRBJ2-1	TGCAGTGCTCCCCGGACAGGGGTGCATGAGCAGTTCTTC	CSAPRTGVHEQFF
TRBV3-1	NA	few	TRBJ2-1	TGTGCCAGCAGCCAAGAGAACTCCTCCCCACCTGGAGAGCAGTTCTTC	CASSQENSSPPGEQFF
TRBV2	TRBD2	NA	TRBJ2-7	TGTGCCAGCATGGGGCTAGCGGGTTACGAGCAGTACTTC	CASMGLAGYEQYF
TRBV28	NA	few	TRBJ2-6	TGTGCCAGCAGTTTCATCCTGAGCCATGGGGACAACGTCCTGACTTTC	CASSFILSHGDNVLTF
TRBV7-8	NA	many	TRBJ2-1	TGTGCCAGCAGCCCCCGTCGGCAGGGGATATACAATGAGCAGTTCTTC	CASSPRRQGIYNEQFF
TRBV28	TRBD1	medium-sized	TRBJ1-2	TGTGCCAGCAGTTTGGGTACAGGGGGAAGGGGCTACACCTTC	CASSLGTGGRGYTF
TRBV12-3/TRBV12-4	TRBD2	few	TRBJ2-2	TGTGCCAGCAGTTTAGGACTAGCGAGAACCGGGGAGCTGTTTTTT	CASSLGLARTGELFF
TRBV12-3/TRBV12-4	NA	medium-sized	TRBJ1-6	TGTGCCAGCAGCCCCTATACAGGTTCACCCCTCCACTTT	CASSPYTGSPLHF
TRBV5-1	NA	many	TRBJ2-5	TGCGCCAGCAGCTTGGGGGCAAGGGTTGTCTCGGAGACCCAGTACTTC	CASSLGARVVSETQYF
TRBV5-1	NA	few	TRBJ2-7	TGCGCCAGCAGCTTGGGGGAAGGTTTTATAGGCTACGAGCAGTACTTC	CASSLGEGFIGYEQYF
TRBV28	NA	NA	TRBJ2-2	TGTGCCAGCCGCCTGGATACCCTAGAGACCGGGGAGCTGTTTTTT	CASRLDTLETGELFF
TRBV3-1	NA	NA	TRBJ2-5	TGTGCCAGCAGCCTCCGAAGGGGGTCAGGAGGGGAGACCCAGTACTTC	CASSLRRGSGGETQYF
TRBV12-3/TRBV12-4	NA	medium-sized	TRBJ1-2	TGTGCCAGCAGTCGAGAGAACAGGGAAAACTATGGCTACACCTTC	CASSRENRENYGYTF
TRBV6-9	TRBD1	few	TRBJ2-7	TGTGCCAGCAGTTATCAGGGGGCCTACGAGCAGTACTTC	CASSYQGAYEQYF
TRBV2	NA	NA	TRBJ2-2	TGTGCCAGCACGGGGTACCTTAGCACCGGGGAGCTGTTTTTT	CASTGYLSTGELFF
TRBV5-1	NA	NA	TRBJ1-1	TGCGCCAGCAGCTTCGCGGGGGAAGCTTTCTTT	CASSFAGEAFF
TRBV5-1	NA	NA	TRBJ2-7	TGCGCCAGCAGCTCGAGACACCCCTACGAGCAGTACTTC	CASSSRHPYEQYF
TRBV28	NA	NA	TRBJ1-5	TGTGCCAGCAGTCCCAGCCCCCGGGTGGGTCAGCCCCAGCATTTT	CASSPSPRVGQPQHF
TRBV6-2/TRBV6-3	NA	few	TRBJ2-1	TGTGCCAGCAGTTACTCGACTTCCCGAGATGAGAGGTTCTTC	CASSYSTSRDERFF
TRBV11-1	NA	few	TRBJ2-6	TGTGCCAGCAGCCCCCCGTGTCCCCCCGGGGCCAACGTCCTGACTTTC	CASSPPCPPGANVLTF
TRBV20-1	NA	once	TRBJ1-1	TGCAGTGCTAGAGACTATCAGGGGATGAACACTGAAGCTTTCTTT	CSARDYQGMNTEAFF
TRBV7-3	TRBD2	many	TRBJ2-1	TGTGCCAGCAGCTTAGCGGGAGGGCATAGCAATGAGCAGTTCTTC	CASSLAGGHSNEQFF
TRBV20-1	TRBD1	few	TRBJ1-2	TGCAGTGCTAGAGGAGGGACAGGGCCGGGCGAGGGCTACACCTTC	CSARGGTGPGEGYTF
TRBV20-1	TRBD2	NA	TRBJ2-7	TGCAGTGCCGACCGAATACTCAAAAAAGCGGGAGCCACCCACGAGCAGTACTTC	CSADRILKKAGATHEQYF
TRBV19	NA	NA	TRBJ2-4	TGTGCCAGTAGTATCGGTATCGGCAAAAAAATTCAGTACTTC	CASSIGIGKKIQYF
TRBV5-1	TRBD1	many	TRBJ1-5	TGCGCCAGCAGCCCAGGGACAGGGGGCCTCAATCAGCCCCAGCATTTT	CASSPGTGGLNQPQHF
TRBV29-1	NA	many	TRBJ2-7	TGCAGCGTTGAAGAGGATGGGGCGCACGAGCAGTACTTC	CSVEEDGAHEQYF
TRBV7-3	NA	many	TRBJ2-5	TGTGCCAGCAGCTTAACGGTTGGAGAGACCCAGTACTTC	CASSLTVGETQYF
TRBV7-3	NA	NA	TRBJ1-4	TGTGCCAGCACCAGGGGCCGTGCAACTAATGAAAAACTGTTTTTT	CASTRGRATNEKLFF
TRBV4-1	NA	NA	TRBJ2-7	TGTGCCAGCAGCCGCGGTACATATACTTCCTACGAGCAGTACTTC	CASSRGTYTSYEQYF
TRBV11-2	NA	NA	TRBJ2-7	TGTGCCAGCAGCCCTTCCATCGGGCAGGGAGGCTACGAGCAGTACTTC	CASSPSIGQGGYEQYF
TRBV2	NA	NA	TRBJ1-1	TGTGCCAGCAGTGTTCTCGCTGTGAACACTGAAACTTTCTTT	CASSVLAVNTETFF
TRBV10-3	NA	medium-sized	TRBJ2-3	TGTGCCATCAGTGAGTCCGGTAGCGCAGATACGCAGTATTTT	CAISESGSADTQYF
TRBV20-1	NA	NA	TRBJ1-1	TGCAGTGCTCTGACGGACACTGAAGCTTTCTTT	CSALTDTEAFF